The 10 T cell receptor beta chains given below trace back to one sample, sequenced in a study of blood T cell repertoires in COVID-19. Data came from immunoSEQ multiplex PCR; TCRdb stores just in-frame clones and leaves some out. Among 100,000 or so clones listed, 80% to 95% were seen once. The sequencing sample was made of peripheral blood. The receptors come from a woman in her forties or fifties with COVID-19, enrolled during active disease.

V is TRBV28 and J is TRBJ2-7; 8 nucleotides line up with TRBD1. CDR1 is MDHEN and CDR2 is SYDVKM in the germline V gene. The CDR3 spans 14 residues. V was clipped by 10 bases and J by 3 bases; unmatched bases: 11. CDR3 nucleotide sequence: TGTGCCACTCGTGACAGGGGCGTCTACTACGAGCAGTACTTC. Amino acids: CATRDRGVYYEQYF.

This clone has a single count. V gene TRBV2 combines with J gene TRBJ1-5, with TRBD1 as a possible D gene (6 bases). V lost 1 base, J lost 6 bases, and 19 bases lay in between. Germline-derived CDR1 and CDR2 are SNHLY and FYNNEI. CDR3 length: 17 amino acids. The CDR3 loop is CASSEGSTGRDRQPQHF. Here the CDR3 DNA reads TGTGCCAGCAGTGAAGGGAGTACAGGGAGGGATCGTCAGCCCCAGCATTTT.

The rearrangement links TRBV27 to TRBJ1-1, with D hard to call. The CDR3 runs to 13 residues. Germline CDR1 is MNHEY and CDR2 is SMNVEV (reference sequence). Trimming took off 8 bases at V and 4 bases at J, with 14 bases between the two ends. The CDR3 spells CASRSLLATEAFF. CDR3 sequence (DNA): TGTGCCAGCCGAAGTTTACTCGCCACTGAAGCTTTCTTT.

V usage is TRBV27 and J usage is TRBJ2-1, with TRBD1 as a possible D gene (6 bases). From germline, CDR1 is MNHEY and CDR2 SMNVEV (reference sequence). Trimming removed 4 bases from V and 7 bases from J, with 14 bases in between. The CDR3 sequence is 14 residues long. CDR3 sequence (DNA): TGTGCCAGCAGTTGGGCAGGGGTGGGGAATGAGCAGTTCTTC. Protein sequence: CASSWAGVGNEQFF.

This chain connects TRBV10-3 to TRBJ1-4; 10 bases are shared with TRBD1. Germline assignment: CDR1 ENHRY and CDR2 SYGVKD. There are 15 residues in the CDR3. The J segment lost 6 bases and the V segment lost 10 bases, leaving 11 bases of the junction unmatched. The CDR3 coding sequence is TGTGCCACCCCTATCCGGGACAGGGGAGATGAAAAACTGTTTTTT. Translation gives CATPIRDRGDEKLFF.

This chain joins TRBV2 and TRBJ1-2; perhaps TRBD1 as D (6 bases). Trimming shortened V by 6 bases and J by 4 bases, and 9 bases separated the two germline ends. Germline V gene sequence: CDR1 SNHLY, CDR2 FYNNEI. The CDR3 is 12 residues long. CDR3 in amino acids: CASRGAFYGYTF. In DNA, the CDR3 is TGTGCCAGCAGGGGGGCCTTCTATGGCTACACCTTC. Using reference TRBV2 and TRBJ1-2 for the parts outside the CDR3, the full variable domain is EPEVTQTPSHQVTQMGQEVILRCVPISNHLYFYWYRQILGQKVEFLVSFYNNEISEKSEIFDDQFSVERPDGSNFTLKIRSTKLEDSAMYFCASRGAFYGYTFGSGTRLTVV.

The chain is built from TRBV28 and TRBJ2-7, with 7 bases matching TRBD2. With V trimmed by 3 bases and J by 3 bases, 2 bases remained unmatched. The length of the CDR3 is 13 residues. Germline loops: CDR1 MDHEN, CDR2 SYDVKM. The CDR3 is CASSFGGGYEQYV. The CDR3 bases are TGTGCCAGCAGTTTTGGCGGGGGCTACGAGCAGTACGTC.

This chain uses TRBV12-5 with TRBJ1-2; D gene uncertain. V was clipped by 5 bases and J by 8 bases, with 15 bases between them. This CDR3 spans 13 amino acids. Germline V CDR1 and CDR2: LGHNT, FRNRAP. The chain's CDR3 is CASGLDTAWGYTF. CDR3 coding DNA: TGTGCTAGTGGTCTTGACACCGCCTGGGGCTACACCTTC.

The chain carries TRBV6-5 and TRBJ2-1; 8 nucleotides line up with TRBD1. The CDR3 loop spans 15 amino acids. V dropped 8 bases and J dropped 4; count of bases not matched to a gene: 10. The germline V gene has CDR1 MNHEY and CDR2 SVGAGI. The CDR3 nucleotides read TGTGCCAGCCGGACAGGGCAGAGGGTTTACAATGAGCAGTTCTTC. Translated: CASRTGQRVYNEQFF.

The DNA of the CDR3 is TGTGCCAGTAGTGCCGGGACAGGGCTAAGCGAGCAGTACTTC. It translates to CASSAGTGLSEQYF. This sequence joins TRBV19 and TRBJ2-7, with TRBD1 matching over 9 bases. The CDR3 loop spans 14 amino acids. The germline V gene has CDR1 LNHDA and CDR2 SQIVND (reference sequence). J was trimmed by 6 bases and V by 5 bases; bases with no gene match: 8.